One and the same sample provided the 18 T cell receptor beta chains below, sequenced in a study of T cells in localized non-small cell lung cancer. Assay: immunoSEQ multiplex PCR; the TCRdb copy retains only in-frame clones and omits some. The table has tens of thousands of clones, about nine tenths seen once. The sample in question was peripheral blood mononuclear cells, obtained before any cancer treatment. The receptor set was obtained from a woman between 40 and 69 years old with stage III lung adenocarcinoma.

This clone was seen only once. This chain uses TRBV5-4 with TRBJ2-1, with 9 nucleotides matching TRBD2. Germline V gene sequence: CDR1 SGHNT, CDR2 YYREEE (reference sequence). The CDR3 extends over 16 amino acids. The trim removed 1 base at V and 8 bases at J, leaving 10 bases unmatched. The CDR3 reads CASSLYAGGPVHEQFF. DNA for the CDR3: TGTGCCAGCAGCTTGTATGCGGGAGGGCCTGTACATGAGCAGTTCTTC.

The rearrangement uses TRBV30 and TRBJ1-3, with unresolved D. Germline-derived CDR1 and CDR2 are GTSNPN and SVGIG (reference sequence). The germline V and J ends were trimmed by 4 bases and 0 bases, with 7 bases remaining between them. The length of the CDR3 is 13 residues. The CDR3 sequence is CAWTLFSGNTIYF. The CDR3 coding sequence is TGTGCCTGGACCCTTTTCTCTGGAAACACCATATATTTT.

V gene TRBV18 combines with J gene TRBJ1-1; D remains unclear. V gave up 4 bases and J gave up 0 bases, with 18 bases separating them. CDR1 KGHSH and CDR2 LQKENI come from the germline V gene. This CDR3 is 17 amino acids long. CDR3 amino acids: CASSLNGGISMNTEAFF. CDR3 DNA sequence: TGTGCCAGCTCACTAAATGGAGGGATTTCCATGAACACTGAAGCTTTCTTT.

The V call is TRBV27, the J call TRBJ2-1; 14 positions agree with TRBD2. V lost 5 bases and J lost 0; bases outside the gene matches: 6. This CDR3 region has 18 residues. Germline assignment: CDR1 MNHEY and CDR2 SMNVEV (reference sequence). In nucleotides, the CDR3 is TGTGCCAGCAGTCTCCGGACTAGCGGGAGGACCTCCTACAATGAGCAGTTCTTC. This codes for CASSLRTSGRTSYNEQFF.

J is TRBJ1-5 and V is TRBV27; 8 nucleotides line up with TRBD1. J gave up 0 bases and V 6 bases, and 4 bases lay outside the gene matches. The CDR3 sequence is 15 residues long. CDR1 is MNHEY, CDR2 SMNVEV, per germline (reference sequence). The CDR3 bases are TGTGCCAGCAGCCGAGGGACAGGTAGCAATCAGCCCCAGCATTTT. This codes for CASSRGTGSNQPQHF.

This chain links TRBV18 with TRBJ2-7; 7 nucleotides agree with TRBD1. Germline lookup yields CDR1 KGHSH and CDR2 LQKENI. CDR3 length equals 15 residues. The V segment lost 0 bases and the J segment 5 bases; nucleotides outside the gene matches: 7. The CDR3 protein is CASSPPLQGDDEQYF. CDR3 in DNA: TGTGCCAGCTCACCACCGTTGCAGGGGGACGACGAGCAGTACTTC.

This sequence joins TRBV7-6 and TRBJ2-2; D ambiguous. Trimming pared 9 bases from V and 2 bases from J, leaving 10 bases between. CDR3 length: 13 amino acids. Germline CDR1 and CDR2: SGHVS and FNYEAQ. The CDR3 reads CASVMGNTGELFF. CDR3 nucleotides: TGTGCCAGTGTAATGGGTAACACCGGGGAGCTGTTTTTT. Based on the CDR3 plus reference TRBV7-6 and TRBJ2-2, the full variable domain is GAGVSQSPRYKVTKRGQDVALRCDPISGHVSLYWYRQALGQGPEFLTYFNYEAQQDKSGLPNDRFSAERPEGSISTLTIQRTEQRDSAMYRCASVMGNTGELFFGEGSRLTVL.

This clone showed up just once. This chain uses TRBV4-3 with TRBJ1-4; a weak D match, TRBD1 (5 bases). The V gene's germline CDR1 is LGHNA and CDR2 YSLEER. Trimming shortened V by 4 bases and J by 6 bases, and 18 bases separated the two germline ends. CDR3 length: 16 amino acids. CDR3 amino acids: CASSLGAGTQYEKLFF. The CDR3 DNA reads TGCGCCAGCAGCCTAGGGGCAGGGACCCAGTATGAAAAACTGTTTTTT.

The rearrangement links TRBV7-8 to TRBJ2-7; 13 bases map to TRBD2. The CDR3 is 19 amino acids. Germline trimming cut 5 bases from V and 2 bases from J; bases unmatched to any gene: 15. Germline values: CDR1 SGHVS, CDR2 FQNEAQ. The chain's CDR3 is CASSKTGGLAGLPTYEQYF. CDR3 coding DNA: TGTGCCAGCAGCAAGACTGGGGGACTAGCGGGACTACCAACCTACGAGCAGTACTTC.

V gene TRBV5-1 combines with J gene TRBJ1-3; TRBD1 is a possible D gene (6 bases). The CDR3 covers 17 residues. Germline CDR1 SGHRS, CDR2 YFSETQ. V lost 0 bases, J lost 0 bases, and 13 bases lay in between. This CDR3 reads CASSLVSGAASGNTIYF. The CDR3 nucleotides read TGCGCCAGCAGCTTGGTTTCGGGGGCCGCCTCTGGAAACACCATATATTTT.

Of note for this clone: One junction end does not reproduce the germline sequence, and a read error may be involved. This chain connects TRBV4-3 to TRBJ2-1; tentative D call: TRBD1 (6 bases). CDR3 length: 16 amino acids. Per the germline V gene, CDR1 is LGHNA and CDR2 is YSLEER. CDR3 DNA sequence: TGCGCCAGCAACCAAGATGGGCAGGGGACCTACAATGAGCAGTTCTTC. Its protein is CASNQDGQGTYNEQFF.

This sequence joins TRBV5-6 and TRBJ2-2; 13 bases fit TRBD2. V shed 1 base and J 4 bases; nucleotides not matched to a gene: 10. Germline loops: CDR1 SGHDT, CDR2 YYEEEE. The CDR3 extends over 19 amino acids. Written as DNA, the CDR3 is TGTGCCAGCAGCTTGCGAGGACTAGCGGGGGCTGTACGCACCGGGGAGCTGTTTTTT. This translates into CASSLRGLAGAVRTGELFF.

The chain links TRBV30 to TRBJ2-5; 9 bases line up with TRBD2. CDR1 and CDR2 from the germline V gene are GTSNPN and SVGIG (reference sequence). This CDR3 is 14 amino acids long. Trimming cost V 2 bases and J 4 bases; bases outside gene matches: 5. CDR3 sequence: CAWSPRGGAETQYF. The CDR3 nucleotides are TGTGCCTGGAGTCCACGCGGGGGGGCAGAGACCCAGTACTTC.

The V and J genes are TRBV21-1 and TRBJ2-5. TRBV21-1 is a listed pseudogene. This CDR3 spans 14 amino acids. The DNA of the CDR3 is TGTGCCAGCAGCTGCTGGGTGTACCAAGAGACCCAGTACTTC. Residues: CASSCWVYQETQYF.

V and J are TRBV7-2 and TRBJ2-4; 8 bases fit TRBD1. The ends lost 5 bases at V and 6 bases at J; junction bases unmatched: 15. The CDR3 spans 17 residues. Germline CDR1 and CDR2: SGHTA and FQGNSA. The CDR3 is CASSPRTAGGFRNIQYF. The CDR3 DNA is TGTGCCAGCAGCCCACGTACGGCAGGGGGCTTTAGAAACATTCAGTACTTC.

The rearrangement links TRBV5-1 to TRBJ1-5; possible D gene TRBD1, 5 bases. In germline, CDR1 is SGHRS, CDR2 YFSETQ. The V end lost 4 bases, the J end lost 2 bases, and 13 bases lay between the germline ends. CDR3 length: 15 residues. CDR3 nucleotides: TGCGCCAGCAGCCTGGGGGATTCCGGCAATCAGCCCCAGCATTTT. Amino acids: CASSLGDSGNQPQHF.

About this clone: Additional DNA sequences in this sample encode the identical CDR3. The V and J genes are TRBV9 and TRBJ2-1; D remains unclear. The V end lost 0 bases, the J end lost 1 base, and 8 bases lay between the germline ends. The length of the CDR3 is 15 residues. The germline V gene encodes CDR1 SGDLS and CDR2 YYNGEE. The CDR3 DNA follows: TGTGCCAGCAGCGTAGGGGCTAGTTCCTACAATGAGCAGTTCTTC. This gives the protein CASSVGASSYNEQFF.

The chain links TRBV28 to TRBJ2-7; the D gene is possibly TRBD2 (6 bases). This CDR3 is built from 11 residues. Germline-derived CDR1 and CDR2 are MDHEN and SYDVKM. Trimming removed 10 bases at V and 4 bases at J, with 11 bases between. CDR3 in DNA: TGTGCCACCTCGGCGGGGTACGAGCAGTACTTC. Translation gives CATSAGYEQYF.